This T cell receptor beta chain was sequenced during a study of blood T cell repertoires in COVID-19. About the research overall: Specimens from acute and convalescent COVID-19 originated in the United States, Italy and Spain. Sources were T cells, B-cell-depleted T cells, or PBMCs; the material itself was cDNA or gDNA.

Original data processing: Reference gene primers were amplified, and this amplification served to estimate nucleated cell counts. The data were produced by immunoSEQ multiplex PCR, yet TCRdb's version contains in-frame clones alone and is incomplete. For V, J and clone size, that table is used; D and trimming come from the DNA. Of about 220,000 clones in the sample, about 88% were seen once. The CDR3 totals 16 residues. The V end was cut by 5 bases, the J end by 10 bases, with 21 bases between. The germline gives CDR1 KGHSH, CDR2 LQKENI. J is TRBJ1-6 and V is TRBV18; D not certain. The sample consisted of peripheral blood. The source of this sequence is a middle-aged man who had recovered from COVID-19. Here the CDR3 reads CASSDREAAGLSPLHF. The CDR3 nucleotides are TGTGCCAGCTCAGACCGGGAGGCCGCCGGTCTATCACCCCTCCACTTT.